This T cell receptor (beta chain) emerged from a study of shared clonotypes between healthy human individuals. The CD4+ fraction was divided into a CD45RA+ naive subset and a CD45RA-negative memory subset. Study results and limitations: The study found approximately 5% of naive CD4 clonotypes shared across a handful of donors.

For this clone: Its antigen is not identified.

Trimming shortened V by 1 base and J by 5 bases, and 14 bases separated the two germline ends. From germline, CDR1 is SGHAT and CDR2 FQNNGV. The CDR3 runs 15 residues. An even split of each subset's genomic DNA across several immunoSEQ plates was performed. Produced via immunoSEQ multiplex PCR; TCRdb's table is partial and in-frame only. The data contain approximately 1.4 million clones, 98% of them seen just once; the ten biggest clones take up roughly 0.45%. This clonotype was sampled from a man aged 25 to 40 in good health. The J gene is TRBJ1-2, the V gene TRBV11-2; tentatively, D is TRBD1 (5 bases). Sequenced input: naive CD4+ T cells sorted from blood. Subset noted: CD45RA+ positively selected. CDR3 DNA sequence: TGTGCCAGCAGCTTAGCACAGGAAGGAGGTTATGGCTACACCTTC. Translation gives CASSLAQEGGYGYTF. The variable domain in full, with the rest retrieved from reference TRBV11-2 and TRBJ1-2, is EAGVAQSPRYKIIEKRQSVAFWCNPISGHATLYWYQQILGQGPKLLIQFQNNGVVDDSQLPKDRFSAERLKGVDSTLKIQPAKLEDSAVYLCASSLAQEGGYGYTFGSGTRLTVV.